This T cell receptor (beta chain) was profiled in a study of CD8+CD57+ T cells in acquired aplastic anemia. Trimming at V came to 6 bases and at J to 4 bases, leaving 5 bases not matched to a gene. The CDR3 has 15 residues. Germline V gene data show CDR1 as SNHLY and CDR2 as FYNNEI. Profiling that covered TCR beta VDJ and CDR3 relied on genomic DNA as its template. TCRdb independently ran MiXCR on the reads; one entry per CDR3 protein. This table holds more than 100,000 distinct CDR3 sequences, 40% to 45% found once. This clonotype came up once. V is TRBV2 and J is TRBJ2-3; TRBD2 agrees at 12 bases. Sequencing was performed on sorted CD4+, CD8+, or CD8+CD57+ T cells (not recorded which) from PBMCs. This TCR came from a human donor in good health, serving as a control. The CDR3 DNA reads TGTGCCAGCAGCGTGGCTAGCGGGGGGGCAGATACGCAGTATTTT. Its protein is CASSVASGGADTQYF.